One and the same sample provided the 19 T cell receptor beta chains below, sequenced in a study of blood T cell repertoires in COVID-19. Some clones are missing from TCRdb's copy, which holds only in-frame ones; the method was immunoSEQ multiplex PCR. The sample contains roughly 290,000 clones, 75% to 90% of which appear only once. The sample taken for sequencing was peripheral blood. These TCRs come from a woman aged 30 to 39 who had recovered from COVID-19.

A remark on this clone: The junction shows a germline mismatch at one end, possibly a read error. The chain couples TRBV2 to TRBJ2-7; D remains ambiguous. The germline gives CDR1 SNHLY, CDR2 FYNNEI. The CDR3 sequence is 14 residues long. CDR3: CASREDNFSYEQYF. The CDR3 coding sequence is TGTGCCAGCAGGGAAGACAATTTCTCCTACGAGCAGTACTTC.

This clone showed up just a few times. This chain joins TRBV6-5 and TRBJ1-1, with a tentative D call TRBD1 (6 bases). V lost 0 bases and J lost 6, with 11 bases in between. Germline V gene data show CDR1 as MNHEY and CDR2 as SVGAGI. The length of the CDR3 is 14 residues. CDR3 residues: CASSYSWGGSEAFF. The DNA of the CDR3 is TGTGCCAGCAGTTACTCGTGGGGGGGCTCTGAAGCTTTCTTT.

V gene TRBV27 combines with J gene TRBJ1-1; no definite D call. CDR1 is MNHEY and CDR2 is SMNVEV in the germline V gene (reference sequence). Trimming took 8 bases from V and 5 from J, leaving 18 bases between them. The CDR3 is 14 residues long. CDR3 in amino acids: CASAPEGRKTEAFF. The DNA for the CDR3 is TGTGCCAGCGCTCCGGAGGGCCGCAAGACTGAAGCTTTCTTT.

The CDR3, as DNA: TGTGCCAGCTCACTTGGACAGGGGGGCACTGAAGCTTTCTTT. It specifies CASSLGQGGTEAFF. The chain links TRBV18 to TRBJ1-1; 10 bases map to TRBD1. The germline gives CDR1 KGHSH, CDR2 LQKENI. CDR3 length: 14 amino acids. V lost 4 bases and J lost 4; bases outside the gene matches: 3.

A few counts support this clone. This CDR3 is also generated by other DNA sequences in the sample. V is TRBV6-4 and J is TRBJ2-3; D perhaps matches TRBD1 (6 bases). This CDR3 is 15 amino acids long. Germline V lookup: CDR1 MRHNA, CDR2 SNTAGT. Trimming removed 0 bases at V and 0 bases at J, with 7 bases between. CDR3 nucleotides: TGTGCCAGCAGTGACTCAGGGGGTAGCACAGATACGCAGTATTTT. This encodes CASSDSGGSTDTQYF.

The rearrangement links TRBV11-1 to TRBJ2-2, with 9 bases that match TRBD1. CDR1 is SGHAT and CDR2 is FQDESV in the germline V gene (reference sequence). Trimming removed 3 bases from V and 4 bases from J; junction bases left unmatched: 6. There are 16 residues in the CDR3. CDR3 coding DNA: TGTGCCAGCAGCTTGGACAGGGGTGTGATCACCGGGGAGCTGTTTTTT. Encoded protein: CASSLDRGVITGELFF.

This chain uses TRBV19 with TRBJ1-5; D remains unclear. Trimming took 7 bases from V and 5 from J, leaving 12 bases between them. This CDR3 contains 13 residues. Germline CDR1 reads LNHDA; CDR2 reads SQIVND (reference sequence). The CDR3 is CASTAWGDQPQHF. In DNA form, the CDR3 reads TGTGCCAGTACCGCCTGGGGAGATCAGCCCCAGCATTTT.

The chain has TRBV7-9 and TRBJ1-1; 9 nucleotides align to TRBD1. The CDR3 sequence is 14 residues long. The V gene end was trimmed by 5 bases and the J gene end by 5 bases; junction bases not matched to a gene: 6. The germline V gene encodes CDR1 SEHNR and CDR2 FQNEAQ (reference sequence). The CDR3 protein is CASSRGQGWTEAFF. CDR3 nucleotide sequence: TGTGCCAGCAGCCGCGGACAGGGGTGGACTGAAGCTTTCTTT.

The V and J genes are TRBV5-1 and TRBJ1-3; D is unclear. CDR3 size: 13 residues. Trimming removed 5 bases at V and 0 bases at J, with 6 bases between. Germline V gene data show CDR1 as SGHRS and CDR2 as YFSETQ. CDR3 sequence: CASRDFSGNTIYF. The CDR3 coding sequence is TGCGCCAGCAGGGACTTCTCTGGAAACACCATATATTTT.

V usage is TRBV25-1 and J usage is TRBJ2-1; weak D call: TRBD2 (6 bases). The V gene lost 5 bases and the J gene lost 8 bases, with 19 bases spanning the gap. The CDR3 has 15 amino acids. CDR1 and CDR2 (germline): MGHDK, SYGVNS. The CDR3 is CASSRFRDSRYEQFF. Written as DNA, the CDR3 is TGTGCCAGCAGTAGATTTAGGGACTCCAGGTATGAGCAGTTCTTC.

The DNA of the CDR3 is TGTGCCAGCAGTCTAGGGACTAGCGGGGGTATTAATGAGCAGTTCTTC. This codes for CASSLGTSGGINEQFF. The chain is built from TRBV27 and TRBJ2-1, with 14 positions matching TRBD2. Germline CDR1 is MNHEY and CDR2 is SMNVEV (reference sequence). This CDR3 comprises 16 residues. Trimming took 5 bases from V and 7 from J; bases not matched to a gene: 7.

The chain recombines TRBV27 with TRBJ1-1; TRBD1 is a possible D gene (6 bases). CDR3 length: 15 residues. Germline V gene sequence: CDR1 MNHEY, CDR2 SMNVEV (reference sequence). Trimming stripped 3 bases from V and 2 bases from J, with 13 bases between. The CDR3 spells CASSFRGFKNTEAFF. The CDR3 DNA reads as TGTGCCAGCAGTTTTAGGGGGTTTAAAAACACTGAAGCTTTCTTT.

This clone was detected a few times. V gene TRBV4-1 combines with J gene TRBJ1-2; no clear D. The CDR3 is made up of 14 amino acids. Deletions cut 1 base from V and 4 bases from J, with 10 bases between. Germline-derived CDR1 and CDR2 are MGHRA and YSYEKL. CDR3 in amino acids: CASSQVAGSYGYTF. The DNA of the CDR3 is TGCGCCAGCAGCCAAGTAGCCGGGAGCTATGGCTACACCTTC.

V gene TRBV19 combines with J gene TRBJ1-2; 9 bases fit TRBD1. V lost 10 bases to trimming and J lost 3 bases; unmatched junction nucleotides: 12. Looked up from germline, CDR1 is LNHDA and CDR2 is SQIVND (reference sequence). This CDR3 spans 15 amino acids. DNA of the CDR3: TGTGCCACCTGGGGGGACAGGGTTAATGACTATGGCTACACCTTC. Its translation is CATWGDRVNDYGYTF.

The chain employs TRBV5-6 and TRBJ2-2, with D unresolved. Trimming left V 1 base short and J 3 bases short, with 10 bases between. CDR3 length: 15 amino acids. Germline CDR1 reads SGHDT; CDR2 reads YYEEEE. CDR3: CASSLSGLHTGELFF. Here the CDR3 DNA reads TGTGCCAGCAGCTTGTCGGGTTTGCACACCGGGGAGCTGTTTTTT.

The gene calls are TRBV20-1 and TRBJ1-2; D remains unclear. Trimming left V 6 bases short and J 8 bases short, with 13 bases between. CDR3 length: 11 residues. Germline V lookup: CDR1 DFQATT, CDR2 SNEGSKA (reference sequence). CDR3 DNA sequence: TGCAGTGCGCCTGTGCGGCAGGGCTACACCTTC. Amino acid sequence: CSAPVRQGYTF.

The J gene is TRBJ1-1, the V gene TRBV5-4; D remains ambiguous. The CDR3 loop spans 14 amino acids. Trimming shortened V by 0 bases and J by 1 base, and 7 bases separated the two germline ends. Germline CDR1 and CDR2: SGHNT and YYREEE (reference sequence). CDR3 residues: CASSLGHGNTEAFF. CDR3 coding DNA: TGTGCCAGCAGCTTGGGACACGGGAACACTGAAGCTTTCTTT.

The chain has TRBV19 and TRBJ2-1; a possible D gene is TRBD2 (6 bases). V was cut by 1 base and J by 2 bases, with 9 bases left in between. The CDR3 has 15 residues. CDR1 and CDR2 from the germline V gene are LNHDA and SQIVND (reference sequence). The CDR3 region has the DNA TGTGCCAGTAGTATAGCGGGGGACCCCTACAATGAGCAGTTCTTC. Its protein product is CASSIAGDPYNEQFF. Filled out from reference TRBV19 and TRBJ2-1, the complete variable domain reads DGGITQSPKYLFRKEGQNVTLSCEQNLNHDAMYWYRQDPGQGLRLIYYSQIVNDFQKGDIAEGYSVSREKKESFPLTVTSAQKNPTAFYLCASSIAGDPYNEQFFGPGTRLTVL.

The chain couples TRBV5-5 to TRBJ1-1, with 7 bases matching TRBD1. The germline V gene encodes CDR1 SGHKS and CDR2 YYEKEE (reference sequence). CDR3 size: 14 residues. V gave up 3 bases and J gave up 1 base; unmatched junction bases: 3. The CDR3 DNA follows: TGTGCCAGCAGCTCGAGGACAGGGAACACTGAAGCTTTCTTT. Translating it yields CASSSRTGNTEAFF.